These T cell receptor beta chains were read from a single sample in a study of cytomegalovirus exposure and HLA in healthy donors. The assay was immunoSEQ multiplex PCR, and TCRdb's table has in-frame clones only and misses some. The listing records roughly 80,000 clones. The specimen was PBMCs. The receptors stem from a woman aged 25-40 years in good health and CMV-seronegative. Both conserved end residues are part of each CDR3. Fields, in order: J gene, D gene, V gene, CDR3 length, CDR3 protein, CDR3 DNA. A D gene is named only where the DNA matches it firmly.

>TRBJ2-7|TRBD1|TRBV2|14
CASSKQGVMGEQYF
TGTGCCAGCAGTAAACAGGGGGTCATGGGCGAGCAGTACTTC
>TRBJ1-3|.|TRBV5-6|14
CASSFGFAGNTIYF
TGTGCCAGCAGCTTCGGTTTCGCTGGAAACACCATATATTTT
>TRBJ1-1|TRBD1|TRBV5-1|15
CASSLAGTGRGEAFF
TGCGCCAGCAGCTTGGCCGGGACAGGGAGAGGTGAAGCTTTCTTT
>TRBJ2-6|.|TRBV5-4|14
CASRQGGGANVLTF
TGTGCCAGCAGGCAGGGAGGCGGGGCCAACGTCCTGACTTTC
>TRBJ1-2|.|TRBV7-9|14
CASSLVSEDYGYTF
TGTGCCAGCAGCTTAGTATCCGAGGACTATGGCTACACCTTC
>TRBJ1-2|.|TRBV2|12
CASSEGQAGYTF
TGTGCCAGCAGCGAGGGCCAGGCGGGCTACACCTTC
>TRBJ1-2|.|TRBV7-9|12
CASSLGPGGYTF
TGTGCCAGCAGCTTGGGCCCGGGGGGCTACACCTTC
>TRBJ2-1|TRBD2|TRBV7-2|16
CASSGGGLAGAGEQFF
TGTGCCAGCAGCGGTGGGGGCCTAGCGGGAGCGGGTGAGCAGTTCTTC
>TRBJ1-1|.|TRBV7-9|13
CASRRTGSPEAFF
TGTGCCAGCAGACGTACAGGGAGCCCTGAAGCTTTCTTT
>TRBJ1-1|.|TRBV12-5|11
CASGPFPEAFF
TGTGCTAGTGGTCCCTTTCCTGAAGCTTTCTTT
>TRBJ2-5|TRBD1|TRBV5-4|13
CASSVQGEETQYF
TGTGCCAGCAGCGTTCAGGGGGAGGAGACCCAGTACTTC
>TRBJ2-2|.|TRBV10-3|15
CAISEPGRFGGELFF
TGTGCCATCAGTGAACCGGGGAGGTTCGGCGGGGAGCTGTTTTTT
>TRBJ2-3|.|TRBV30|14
CAWNGGTRTDTQYF
TGTGCCTGGAATGGCGGGACTCGCACAGATACGCAGTATTTT
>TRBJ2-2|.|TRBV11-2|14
CASSRNSEAGELFF
TGTGCCAGCAGCAGGAATAGCGAAGCCGGGGAGCTGTTTTTT
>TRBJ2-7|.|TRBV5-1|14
CASSLDANAYEQYF
TGCGCCAGCAGCTTGGATGCTAACGCCTACGAGCAGTACTTC
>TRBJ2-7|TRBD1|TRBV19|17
CASSIKGQGAISYEQYF
TGTGCCAGTAGTATAAAGGGACAGGGGGCCATCTCCTACGAGCAGTACTTC
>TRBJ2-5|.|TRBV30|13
CAWSVTGQETQYF
TGTGCCTGGAGTGTCACAGGCCAAGAGACCCAGTACTTC
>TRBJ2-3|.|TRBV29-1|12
CSVAQGTDTQYF
TGCAGCGTTGCCCAGGGCACAGATACGCAGTATTTT
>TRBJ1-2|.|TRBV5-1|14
CASSLDRVNDGYTF
TGCGCCAGCAGCTTGGACCGGGTGAACGATGGCTACACCTTC
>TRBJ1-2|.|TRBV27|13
CASSLRANYGYTF
TGTGCCAGCAGTTTACGGGCTAACTATGGCTACACCTTC
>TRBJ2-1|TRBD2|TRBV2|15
CASSDRLAGDGEQFF
TGTGCCAGCAGTGATCGACTAGCGGGAGACGGTGAGCAGTTCTTC
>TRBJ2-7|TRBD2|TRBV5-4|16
CASSLDLAGGVDEQYF
TGTGCCAGCAGCTTGGATCTAGCGGGGGGTGTGGACGAGCAGTACTTC
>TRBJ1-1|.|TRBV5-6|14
CASSLSPGNTEAFF
TGTGCCAGCAGCCTTTCTCCAGGGAACACTGAAGCTTTCTTT
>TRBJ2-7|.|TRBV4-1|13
CASSLDSVYEQYF
TGCGCCAGCAGCTTAGACAGCGTCTACGAGCAGTACTTC
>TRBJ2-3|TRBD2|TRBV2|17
CASSPRSGRGSTDTQYF
TGTGCCAGCAGCCCAAGAAGCGGGAGGGGGAGCACAGATACGCAGTATTTT
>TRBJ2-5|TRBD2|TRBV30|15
CAWSLTSGGQETQYF
TGTGCCTGGAGTCTGACTAGCGGGGGGCAGGAGACCCAGTACTTC
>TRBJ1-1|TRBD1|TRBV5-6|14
CASSLTGVPTEAFF
TGTGCCAGCAGCCTCACAGGGGTCCCCACTGAAGCTTTCTTT